One TCR beta chain is described in this entry. This record belongs to a study of cytomegalovirus exposure and HLA in healthy donors. The method was immunoSEQ multiplex PCR; TCRdb's version includes in-frame clones alone and lacks a portion of them. The sample has 300,000 to 350,000 clones; approximately 88% are singletons. CDR1 and CDR2 (germline): LNHDA, SQIVND (reference sequence). The CDR3 contains 15 residues. V was clipped by 7 bases and J by 3 bases; unmatched bases: 8. The sequenced material came from PBMCs. The genes are TRBV19 and TRBJ1-5, with 8 bases identical to TRBD1. This receptor was identified in a man aged 25-45 years in good health and CMV-seronegative. CDR3 loop: CASTPGTGINQPQHF. Here the CDR3 DNA reads TGTGCCAGTACCCCCGGGACAGGAATCAATCAGCCCCAGCATTTT. Based on the CDR3 plus reference TRBV19 and TRBJ1-5, the full variable domain is DGGITQSPKYLFRKEGQNVTLSCEQNLNHDAMYWYRQDPGQGLRLIYYSQIVNDFQKGDIAEGYSVSREKKESFPLTVTSAQKNPTAFYLCASTPGTGINQPQHFGDGTRLSIL.